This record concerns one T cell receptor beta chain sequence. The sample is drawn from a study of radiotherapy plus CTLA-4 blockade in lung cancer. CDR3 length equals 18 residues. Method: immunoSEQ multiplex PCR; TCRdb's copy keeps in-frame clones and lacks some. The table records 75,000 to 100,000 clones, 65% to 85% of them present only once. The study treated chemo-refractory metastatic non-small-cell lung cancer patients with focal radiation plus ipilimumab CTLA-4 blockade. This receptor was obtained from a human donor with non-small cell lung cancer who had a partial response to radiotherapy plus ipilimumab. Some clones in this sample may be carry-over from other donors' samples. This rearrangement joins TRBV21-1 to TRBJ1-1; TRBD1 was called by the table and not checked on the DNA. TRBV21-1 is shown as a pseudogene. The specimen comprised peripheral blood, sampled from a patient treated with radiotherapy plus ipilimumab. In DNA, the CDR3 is TGTGCCAGCAGCAATGACACTAATATCAGGGTAATGAGGACTGAAGCTTTCTTT. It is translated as CASSNDTNIRVMRTEAFF.